This passage covers 22 T cell receptor beta chains from one sample sequenced in a study of CD8+ T cells in alopecia areata. Isolated RNA was reverse transcribed into cDNA used as the sequencing template. The assay was immunoSEQ multiplex PCR, and TCRdb's table has in-frame clones only and misses some. This sample has some 180,000 clones, with roughly 60% found just once. This specimen consisted of CD4+ T cells sorted from blood, obtained at week 0. These receptors were obtained from a human donor with alopecia areata.

V gene TRBV2 combines with J gene TRBJ2-6; D possibly corresponds to TRBD1 (6 bases). This CDR3 has 16 amino acids. The V and J ends lost 6 bases and 0 bases respectively, with 12 bases between them. The V gene's germline CDR1 is SNHLY and CDR2 FYNNEI. The CDR3 DNA reads as TGTGCCAGCAGATTAGCAGGGGACTCTGGGGCCAACGTCCTGACTTTC. Its protein is CASRLAGDSGANVLTF.

This clone was detected a few times. The gene calls are TRBV19 and TRBJ2-2, with 11 bases that match TRBD2. CDR3 size: 17 residues. Germline V gene sequence: CDR1 LNHDA, CDR2 SQIVND (reference sequence). The trim removed 6 bases at V and 7 bases at J, leaving 13 bases unmatched. CDR3 bases: TGTGCCAGTAGCTCATCTAGCGGGGGGCCGTGGAGCGGGGAGCTGTTTTTT. As protein: CASSSSSGGPWSGELFF.

The chain links TRBV30 to TRBJ1-1, with D unclear. V was trimmed by 0 bases and J by 1 base, leaving 9 bases between them. The CDR3 is 14 amino acids. Germline V gives CDR1 GTSNPN, CDR2 SVGIG (reference sequence). As DNA, the CDR3 is TGTGCCTGGAGTGTACTCCCCTGGAACACTGAAGCTTTCTTT. Encoded protein: CAWSVLPWNTEAFF.

The sample holds a few counts of this clone. This sequence joins TRBV6-5 and TRBJ1-4; tentative D call: TRBD1 (6 bases). Between the trimmed V and J ends, which lost 0 bases and 6 bases, there was a span of 8 bases. Germline CDR1 and CDR2: MNHEY and SVGAGI. This CDR3 contains 14 residues. CDR3 residues: CASSYSDSYEKLFF. The CDR3 nucleotides are TGTGCCAGCAGTTACTCGGACAGCTATGAAAAACTGTTTTTT.

The V and J genes are TRBV27 and TRBJ1-5; D unresolved. The CDR3 runs to 15 residues. CDR1 is MNHEY and CDR2 is SMNVEV in the germline V gene (reference sequence). V gave up 6 bases and J gave up 3 bases, with 15 bases separating them. The CDR3 nucleotides are TGTGCCAGCAGCTTGGAGGGAGACTTCAATCAGCCCCAGCATTTT. Protein product: CASSLEGDFNQPQHF.

This chain uses TRBV4-1 with TRBJ1-1; a weak D match, TRBD1 (6 bases). The germline gives CDR1 MGHRA, CDR2 YSYEKL. The V end lost 4 bases, the J end lost 5 bases, and 20 bases lay between the germline ends. This CDR3 is 16 amino acids long. CDR3 nucleotide sequence: TGCGCCAGCAGCCTCATCCAAGGGGGGATGATTACTGAAGCTTTCTTT. Translating it yields CASSLIQGGMITEAFF.

The chain has TRBV4-2 and TRBJ2-1; D may be TRBD2 (6 bases). V was trimmed by 0 bases and J by 5 bases, leaving 14 bases between them. Germline V CDR1 and CDR2: LGHNA, YNFKEQ. The CDR3 sequence is 16 residues long. The CDR3 DNA reads TGTGCCAGCAGCCAAGATCGGGGGTCCAACAACAATGAGCAGTTCTTC. It translates to CASSQDRGSNNNEQFF.

This clone has just a few counts. Here the CDR3 DNA reads TGTGCCAGCAGCCCGGACAGGGTAATACCCCATGGCTACACCTTC. Translation: CASSPDRVIPHGYTF. The V gene is TRBV14, the J gene TRBJ1-2, with TRBD1 matching over 8 bases. Germline assignment: CDR1 SGHDN and CDR2 FVKESK. J gave up 6 bases and V 4 bases, and 10 bases lay outside the gene matches. This CDR3 is 15 amino acids long. Supplemented by reference TRBV14 and TRBJ1-2, the full variable domain reads EAGVTQFPSHSVIEKGQTVTLRCDPISGHDNLYWYRRVMGKEIKFLLHFVKESKQDESGMPNNRFLAERTGGTYSTLKVQPAELEDSGVYFCASSPDRVIPHGYTFGSGTRLTVV.

The chain employs TRBV7-2 and TRBJ2-2; TRBD2 is a possible D gene (6 bases). V lost 2 bases, J lost 5 bases, and 12 bases lay in between. Looked up from germline, CDR1 is SGHTA and CDR2 is FQGNSA. The CDR3 has 15 residues. In DNA, the CDR3 is TGTGCCAGCAGCTTAACGGGACTTAGAACCGGGGAGCTGTTTTTT. Translation: CASSLTGLRTGELFF.

This chain links TRBV10-3 with TRBJ1-5, with a possible D match to TRBD1 (6 bases). The CDR3 covers 15 residues. Germline CDR1 ENHRY, CDR2 SYGVKD. V was trimmed by 4 bases and J by 0 bases, leaving 10 bases between them. CDR3 DNA: TGTGCCATCAGTGGTGGGACATTTAGCAATCAGCCCCAGCATTTT. It codes for CAISGGTFSNQPQHF.

This clone was found a few times. The CDR3 coding sequence is TGCAGCGTTGGGGAAGGATGGGTGTTGGATACGCAGTATTTT. Amino acids: CSVGEGWVLDTQYF. This sequence joins TRBV29-1 and TRBJ2-3, with no clear D. CDR3 length equals 14 residues. CDR1 and CDR2 (germline): SQVTM, ANQGSEA. The germline V and J ends were trimmed by 4 bases and 6 bases, with 17 bases remaining between them.

J is TRBJ1-5 and V is TRBV5-1; TRBD1 is a possible D gene (5 bases). Trimming removed 0 bases from V and 4 bases from J, with 11 bases in between. This CDR3 region has 15 residues. Germline V CDR1 and CDR2: SGHRS, YFSETQ. The CDR3 protein is CASSLVGDPNQPQHF. The CDR3 nucleotides are TGCGCCAGCAGCTTGGTAGGGGACCCAAATCAGCCCCAGCATTTT.

This clone has just a few counts. This chain joins TRBV15 and TRBJ2-3; D is possibly TRBD2 (6 bases). This CDR3 region has 14 residues. Germline values: CDR1 LNHNV, CDR2 YYDKDF (reference sequence). The V gene lost 0 bases and the J gene lost 8 bases, with 12 bases spanning the gap. The CDR3 DNA sequence: TGTGCCACCAGCAGAGATAGGGCTAGCGCTACGCAGTATTTT. Residues: CATSRDRASATQYF.

The chain couples TRBV11-2 to TRBJ2-3; D unresolved. Trimming left V 4 bases short and J 0 bases short, with 11 bases between. CDR3 size: 15 residues. Germline CDR1 is SGHAT and CDR2 is FQNNGV. CDR3 region: CASSSWTASTDTQYF. CDR3 nucleotide sequence: TGTGCCAGCAGCTCTTGGACGGCTAGCACAGATACGCAGTATTTT.

The V gene is TRBV4-1, the J gene TRBJ1-2; TRBD1 matches 7 bases. The CDR3 consists of 14 residues. Unmatched junction bases numbered 10, after V lost 4 bases and J lost 8 bases. CDR1 and CDR2 (germline): MGHRA, YSYEKL. CDR3 coding DNA: TGCGCCAGCAGCCGCCAGGAGGGGGCCTTGGGCTACACCTTC. This sequence encodes CASSRQEGALGYTF.

The chain links TRBV11-2 to TRBJ2-7; D is possibly TRBD1 (6 bases). The germline gives CDR1 SGHAT, CDR2 FQNNGV. The CDR3 is 14 residues long. V was pared by 0 bases and J by 5 bases, with 11 bases between. The CDR3: CASSLDTGYHEQYF. In DNA form, the CDR3 reads TGTGCCAGCAGCTTAGACACAGGGTACCACGAGCAGTACTTC.

This chain links TRBV29-1 with TRBJ2-3; no reliable D call. The ends were cut back, 6 bases at V and 4 bases at J, with 5 bases in the middle. The CDR3 covers 10 residues. Germline values: CDR1 SQVTM, CDR2 ANQGSEA. The CDR3 sequence is CSVRADTQYF. For the CDR3, the DNA is TGCAGCGTCCGGGCAGATACGCAGTATTTT.

The V and J genes are TRBV5-6 and TRBJ1-1; D not certain. The CDR3 spans 13 residues. The ends were cut back, 3 bases at V and 5 bases at J, with 11 bases in the middle. Germline V gene data show CDR1 as SGHDT and CDR2 as YYEEEE. CDR3 protein: CASSSARRTEAFF. In nucleotides, the CDR3 is TGTGCCAGCAGCTCCGCCCGGAGAACTGAAGCTTTCTTT.

V gene TRBV7-2 combines with J gene TRBJ1-2; weak D call: TRBD1 (6 bases). Germline CDR1 is SGHTA and CDR2 is FQGNSA. This CDR3 has 18 amino acids. Trimming shortened V by 7 bases and J by 2 bases, and 26 bases separated the two germline ends. The CDR3: CASILRGANTQRNYGYTF. As DNA, the CDR3 is TGTGCCAGCATCCTGAGGGGGGCGAACACCCAACGAAACTATGGCTACACCTTC.

The CDR3, as DNA: TGTGCCAGCAGCTTTGGACAGGGGCGCGAGACCCAGTACTTC. It specifies CASSFGQGRETQYF. The rearrangement joins TRBV7-7 to TRBJ2-5; 9 nucleotides align to TRBD1. Germline V gene sequence: CDR1 SSHAT, CDR2 FNYEAQ (reference sequence). The CDR3 sequence is 14 residues long. J was trimmed by 5 bases and V by 3 bases; bases with no gene match: 4.

The rearrangement joins TRBV29-1 to TRBJ1-1; D unresolved. CDR1 and CDR2 (germline): SQVTM, ANQGSEA. Trimming left V 8 bases short and J 0 bases short, with 13 bases between. This CDR3 comprises 13 residues. CDR3 DNA: TGCAGCTCAGGCCGAGGGATGAACACTGAAGCTTTCTTT. Its translation is CSSGRGMNTEAFF. Drawing the rest from reference TRBV29-1 and TRBJ1-1, the complete variable domain is SAVISQKPSRDICQRGTSLTIQCQVDSQVTMMFWYRQQPGQSLTLIATANQGSEATYESGFVIDKFPISRPNLTFSTLTVSNMSPEDSSIYLCSSGRGMNTEAFFGQGTRLTVV.

The chain combines TRBV29-1 with TRBJ2-1; D not certain. CDR1 is SQVTM, CDR2 ANQGSEA, per germline. V shed 7 bases and J shed 7 bases, with 17 bases lying between them. The CDR3 is 13 amino acids. CDR3 nucleotides: TGCAGCGATTATAGCTTATTCAGGAATGAGCAGTTCTTC. Translation gives CSDYSLFRNEQFF.